The 10 T cell receptor beta chains listed next were all sequenced from one sample in a study of read filtering for tumor transcriptome and immune sequencing. This library used approximately 390 ng RNA and molecular barcoded adaptors spanning alpha/delta and beta/gamma chains. TCRdb itself ran the reads through MiXCR, one entry per CDR3 protein. The data show 65,000 or so distinct CDR3 sequences, roughly 19% seen once. The sample taken for sequencing was a population of CD138-negative cells sorted from bone marrow. Receptor source: a donor aged 40 or over with multiple myeloma.

The genes are TRBV20-1 and TRBJ2-3; the D gene is possibly TRBD2 (6 bases). This CDR3 comprises 15 residues. Germline-derived CDR1 and CDR2 are DFQATT and SNEGSKA (reference sequence). The CDR3 nucleotides are TGCAGCGTAGGGCGGGGCAGGAGTTTTCGGAGTACGCAGTATTTT. The encoded protein is CSVGRGRSFRSTQYF.

This clonotype turned up a few times. The chain is built from TRBV20-1 and TRBJ2-7, with 8 nucleotides matching TRBD1. This CDR3 is 14 amino acids long. With 4 bases clipped from V and 0 bases from J, the junction kept 5 bases outside the gene matches. The germline V gene has CDR1 DFQATT and CDR2 SNEGSKA (reference sequence). In DNA form, the CDR3 reads TGCAGTGCTATGGGACAGGTGTTCTCCTACGAGCAGTACTTC. Encoded protein: CSAMGQVFSYEQYF.

This clonotype was seen more than once but under ten times. A much larger clone differs by one base, so this may be a read error. This chain uses TRBV29-1 with TRBJ2-2; TRBD1 is a possible D gene (6 bases). CDR1 is SQVTM and CDR2 is ANQGSEA in the germline V gene. This CDR3 is built from 14 residues. Trimming took 6 bases from V and 2 from J, leaving 13 bases between them. CDR3 bases: TGCAGCGTCCAACAACAGGGAAACACCGGGGAGCTGTTTTTT. Its protein is CSVQQQGNTGELFF.

As for this clonotype: Just one base apart from a much larger clone, this may be a read error. The chain's CDR3 is CSAREIWGRADTGGLFF. In nucleotides, the CDR3 is TGCAGTGCTAGAGAAATCTGGGGACGGGCGGACACCGGGGGGCTGTTTTTT. This chain joins TRBV20-1 and TRBJ2-2, with D perhaps matching TRBD2 (6 bases). CDR3 length: 17 residues. CDR1 is DFQATT, CDR2 SNEGSKA, per germline (reference sequence).

This clonotype showed up many times. Here the CDR3 DNA reads TGTGCCAGCCGACTGGGGGGGAACACTGAAGCTTTCTTT. Amino acids: CASRLGGNTEAFF. The chain has TRBV28 and TRBJ1-1; TRBD1 is a possible D gene (5 bases). Germline CDR1 reads MDHEN; CDR2 reads SYDVKM. The CDR3 is 13 amino acids. V shed 8 bases and J shed 1 base, with 11 bases lying between them.

This clonotype was found many times. This rearrangement joins TRBV6-2 or TRBV6-3 to TRBJ2-1; maybe TRBD1 (5 bases). Germline V gene lookup returns CDR1 MNHEY and CDR2 SVGEGT. Trimming removed 3 bases from V and 9 bases from J, with 15 bases in between. This CDR3 has 14 residues. The CDR3 loop is CASSYGATAIEQFF. In DNA form, the CDR3 reads TGTGCCAGCAGTTATGGGGCTACTGCAATTGAGCAGTTCTTC.

In this sample, this clonotype turned up many times. This rearrangement joins TRBV7-3 to TRBJ2-2, with a tentative D call TRBD2 (6 bases). There are 14 residues in the CDR3. V was shortened by 1 base and J by 5 bases, with 8 bases between the two germline ends. CDR1 SGHTA and CDR2 FQGTGA come from the germline V gene. The CDR3 DNA reads TGTGCCAGCAGCTTAAGCGGAGGGACCGGGGAGCTGTTTTTT. Protein: CASSLSGGTGELFF.

The chain is built from TRBV6-6 and TRBJ2-5; TRBD1 matches at 9 bases. Per germline, CDR1 MNHNY and CDR2 SVGAGI (reference sequence). The J segment lost 4 bases and the V segment lost 6 bases, leaving 6 bases of the junction unmatched. CDR3 length: 14 residues. The CDR3 DNA is TGTGCCAGCAGCCGGACAGGGGTATTAGAGACCCAGTACTTC. Translation gives CASSRTGVLETQYF.

This clonotype showed up just a few times. This chain connects TRBV7-9 to TRBJ2-7; D is unclear. The CDR3 has 14 residues. Germline V gives CDR1 SEHNR, CDR2 FQNEAQ (reference sequence). Trimming left V 1 base short and J 3 bases short, with 10 bases between. The CDR3 loop reads CASSLVGRNYEQYF. The CDR3 DNA reads as TGTGCCAGCAGCTTAGTTGGCAGGAACTACGAGCAGTACTTC.

The sample holds many counts of this clonotype. The chain links TRBV5-1 to TRBJ2-3; D is uncertain. Trimming stripped 4 bases from V and 2 bases from J, with 11 bases between. The CDR3 is 14 amino acids. The germline CDR1 and CDR2 sequences are SGHRS and YFSETQ. The CDR3 loop reads CASSPSLSTDTQYF. For the CDR3, the DNA is TGCGCCAGCAGCCCGAGTCTGTCCACAGATACGCAGTATTTT.